This T cell receptor (beta chain) was retrieved from a study of read filtering for tumor transcriptome and immune sequencing. Whole-study context: The cohort had some 16 men and roughly 13 women aged about 45 to 80, mean roughly 66 years. Study outcomes and limitations: IR-seq captured clonotypes deeper and more reliably than RNA-seq. Single-read clonotypes: 80% to 90% of IR-seq clonotypes (about 3.5% of reads), 74.6% of RNA-seq clonotypes (approximately 49% of reads).

At the time of active disease, bone marrow was collected from every patient. This clonotype was seen a handful of times. The antigen is unknown. This library used roughly 400 ng RNA and molecular barcoded adaptors spanning alpha/delta and beta/gamma chains. TCRdb re-called the reads with MiXCR, one entry per CDR3 protein. The sample consists of fewer than 35,000 distinct CDR3 sequences, around 18% of them appearing once. Sequencing input: a population of CD138-negative cells sorted from bone marrow. The clonotype originates from a donor aged 40 or older with multiple myeloma.

The CDR3 protein is CASSGAVGRGDTQYF. CDR3 in DNA: TGTGCCAGCAGCGGTGCGGTTGGGAGAGGAGATACGCAGTATTTT. The gene calls are TRBV5-4 and TRBJ2-3, with D tentatively TRBD2 (5 bases). The germline V and J ends were trimmed by 4 bases and 5 bases, with 17 bases remaining between them. This CDR3 comprises 15 residues. The germline gives CDR1 SGHNT, CDR2 YYREEE (reference sequence).